This T cell receptor beta chain stems from a study of shared clonotypes between healthy human individuals. Study information: Donor composition was a couple of women and a few men, aged 18 to 49.

CDR1 and CDR2 from the germline V gene are SGHRS and YFSETQ. J lost 3 bases, V lost 4 bases, and 7 bases had no gene match. There are 15 residues in the CDR3. The data were produced by immunoSEQ multiplex PCR, yet TCRdb's version contains in-frame clones alone and is incomplete. Among under 600,000 clones listed, almost 80% were seen once. Genomic DNA for unsorted samples, which was extracted with the QIAamp DNA Blood Mini kit, came from about 90 million PBMCs. Findings and limits, study-wide: Among donors, sharing of clonotypes was expected to be affected by sequencing depth.

Concerning this clone: Its antigen remains unidentified.

V and J are TRBV5-1 and TRBJ1-1; TRBD1 matches 9 bases. The receptor comes from a woman aged 40 to 50 in good health. Some clones in this sample may be carry-over from other donors' samples. The sequenced sample was PBMCs. The CDR3 nucleotides are TGCGCCAGCAGCACTTTACAGGGGGCAGACACTGAAGCTTTCTTT. Its protein is CASSTLQGADTEAFF.